This T cell receptor beta chain derives from a study of OX40 agonist ivuxolimab in advanced cancers. V dropped 1 base and J dropped 0 bases, with 9 bases sitting between them. Germline CDR1 LNHNV, CDR2 YYDKDF (reference sequence). The CDR3 is 15 residues long. Sequencing used immunoSEQ multiplex PCR; TCRdb keeps in-frame clones, though not all of them. The table records tens of thousands of clones, around nine tenths of them present only once. This sequence was found in an adult with an advanced solid tumor such as melanoma, head and neck, liver or kidney cancer. The rearrangement joins TRBV15 to TRBJ2-5; tentatively, D is TRBD1 (6 bases). Sequenced here: CD4+ or CD8+ T cells sorted from blood, sampled in a trial of the OX40 agonist ivuxolimab. The DNA of the CDR3 is TGTGCCACCAGCAGAGGACAGGACTACCAAGAGACCCAGTACTTC. Encoded protein: CATSRGQDYQETQYF.